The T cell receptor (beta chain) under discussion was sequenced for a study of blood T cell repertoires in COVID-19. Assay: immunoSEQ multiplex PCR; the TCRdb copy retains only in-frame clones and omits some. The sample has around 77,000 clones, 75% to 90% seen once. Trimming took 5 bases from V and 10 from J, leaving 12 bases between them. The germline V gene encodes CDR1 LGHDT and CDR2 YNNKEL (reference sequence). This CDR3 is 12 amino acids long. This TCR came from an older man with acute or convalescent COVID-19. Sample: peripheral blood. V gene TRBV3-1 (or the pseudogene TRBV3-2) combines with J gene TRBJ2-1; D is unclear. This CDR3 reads CASSANRVEQFF. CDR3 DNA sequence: TGTGCCAGCAGCGCAAACCGGGTAGAGCAGTTCTTC.